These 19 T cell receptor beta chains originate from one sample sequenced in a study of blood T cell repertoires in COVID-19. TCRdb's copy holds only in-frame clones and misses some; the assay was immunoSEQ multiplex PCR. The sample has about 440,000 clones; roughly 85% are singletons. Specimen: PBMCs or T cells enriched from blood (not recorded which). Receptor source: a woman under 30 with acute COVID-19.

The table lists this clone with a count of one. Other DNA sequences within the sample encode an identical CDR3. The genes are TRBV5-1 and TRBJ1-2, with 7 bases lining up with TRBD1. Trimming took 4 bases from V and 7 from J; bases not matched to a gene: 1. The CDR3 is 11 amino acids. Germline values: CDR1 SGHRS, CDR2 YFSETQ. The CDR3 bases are TGCGCCAGCAGCCAGGGGGGTGGCTACACCTTC. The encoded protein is CASSQGGGYTF.

The CDR3 protein is CASSELGNRAIQPQHF. The DNA for the CDR3 is TGTGCCAGCAGTGAATTAGGTAACAGGGCGATTCAGCCCCAGCATTTT. This chain joins TRBV2 and TRBJ1-5, with D tentatively TRBD1 (6 bases). The CDR3 has 16 amino acids. Trimming pared 2 bases from V and 6 bases from J, leaving 17 bases between. The germline gives CDR1 SNHLY, CDR2 FYNNEI.

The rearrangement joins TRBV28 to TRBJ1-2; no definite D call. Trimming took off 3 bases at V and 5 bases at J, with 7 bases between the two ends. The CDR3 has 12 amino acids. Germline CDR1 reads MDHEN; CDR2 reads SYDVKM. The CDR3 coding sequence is TGTGCCAGCAGTTTCAGTCATTATGGCTACACCTTC. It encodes CASSFSHYGYTF.

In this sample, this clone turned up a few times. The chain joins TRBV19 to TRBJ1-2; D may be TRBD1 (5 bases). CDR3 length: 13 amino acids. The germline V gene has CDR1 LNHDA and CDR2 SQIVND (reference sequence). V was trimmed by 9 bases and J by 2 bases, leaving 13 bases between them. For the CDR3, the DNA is TGTGCCAGCCTACAGGTACCGAACTATGGCTACACCTTC. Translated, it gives CASLQVPNYGYTF.

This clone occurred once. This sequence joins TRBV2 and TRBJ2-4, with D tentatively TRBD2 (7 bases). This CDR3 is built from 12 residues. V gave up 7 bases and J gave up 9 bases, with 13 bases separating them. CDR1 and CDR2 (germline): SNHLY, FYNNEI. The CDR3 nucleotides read TGTGCCAGCACTCAGGGGACTACCATTCAGTACTTC. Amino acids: CASTQGTTIQYF. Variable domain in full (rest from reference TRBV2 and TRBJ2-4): EPEVTQTPSHQVTQMGQEVILRCVPISNHLYFYWYRQILGQKVEFLVSFYNNEISEKSEIFDDQFSVERPDGSNFTLKIRSTKLEDSAMYFCASTQGTTIQYFGAGTRLSVL.

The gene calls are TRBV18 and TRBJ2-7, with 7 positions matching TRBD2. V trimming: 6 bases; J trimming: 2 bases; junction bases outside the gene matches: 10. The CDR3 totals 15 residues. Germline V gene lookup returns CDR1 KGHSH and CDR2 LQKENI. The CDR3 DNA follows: TGTGCCAGCTCCCCGGGGACTACCTACGCCTACGAGCAGTACTTC. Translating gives CASSPGTTYAYEQYF.

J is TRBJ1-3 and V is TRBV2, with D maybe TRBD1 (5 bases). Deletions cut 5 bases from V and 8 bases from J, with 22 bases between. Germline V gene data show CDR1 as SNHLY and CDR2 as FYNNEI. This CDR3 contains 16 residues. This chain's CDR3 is CASSKLTATSGDTIYF. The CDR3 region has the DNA TGTGCCAGCAGTAAGCTGACAGCCACCTCGGGGGACACCATATATTTT.

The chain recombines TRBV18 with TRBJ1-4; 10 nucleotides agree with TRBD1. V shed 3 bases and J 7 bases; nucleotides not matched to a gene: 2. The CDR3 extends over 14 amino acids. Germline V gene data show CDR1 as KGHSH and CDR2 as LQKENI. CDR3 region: CASSPGDRGEKLFF. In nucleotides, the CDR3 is TGTGCCAGCTCACCTGGGGACAGGGGTGAAAAACTGTTTTTT.

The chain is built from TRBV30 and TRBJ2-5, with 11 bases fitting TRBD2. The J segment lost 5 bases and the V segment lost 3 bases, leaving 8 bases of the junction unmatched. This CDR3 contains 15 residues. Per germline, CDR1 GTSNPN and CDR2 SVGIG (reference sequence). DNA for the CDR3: TGTGCCTGGAGCAAACTAGCGGGAGTTGGGGAGACCCAGTACTTC. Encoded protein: CAWSKLAGVGETQYF. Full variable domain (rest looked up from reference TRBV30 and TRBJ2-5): SQTIHQWPATLVQPVGSPLSLECTVEGTSNPNLYWYRQAAGRGLQLLFYSVGIGQISSEVPQNLSASRPQDRQFILSSKKLLLSDSGFYLCAWSKLAGVGETQYFGPGTRLLVL.

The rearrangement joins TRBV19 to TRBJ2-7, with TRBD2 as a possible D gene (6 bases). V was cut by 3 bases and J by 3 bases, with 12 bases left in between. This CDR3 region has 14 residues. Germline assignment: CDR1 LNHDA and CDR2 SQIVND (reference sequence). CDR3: CASSMGGTSYEQYF. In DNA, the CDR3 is TGTGCCAGTAGTATGGGCGGGACCAGCTACGAGCAGTACTTC. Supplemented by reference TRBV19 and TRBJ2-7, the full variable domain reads DGGITQSPKYLFRKEGQNVTLSCEQNLNHDAMYWYRQDPGQGLRLIYYSQIVNDFQKGDIAEGYSVSREKKESFPLTVTSAQKNPTAFYLCASSMGGTSYEQYFGPGTRLTVT.

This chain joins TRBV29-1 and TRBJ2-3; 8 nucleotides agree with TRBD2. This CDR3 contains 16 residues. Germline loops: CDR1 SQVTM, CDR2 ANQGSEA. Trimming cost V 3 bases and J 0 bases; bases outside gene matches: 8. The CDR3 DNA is TGCAGCGTTGACCTTGGACTAGCTCCTAGCACAGATACGCAGTATTTT. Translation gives CSVDLGLAPSTDTQYF.

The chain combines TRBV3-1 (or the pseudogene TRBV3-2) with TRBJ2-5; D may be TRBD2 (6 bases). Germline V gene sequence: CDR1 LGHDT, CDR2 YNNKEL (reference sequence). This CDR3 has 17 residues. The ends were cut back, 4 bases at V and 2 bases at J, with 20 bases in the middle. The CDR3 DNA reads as TGTGCCAGCAGCCTCCCCGGTAACGGGGGAGCTCAAGAGACCCAGTACTTC. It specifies CASSLPGNGGAQETQYF.

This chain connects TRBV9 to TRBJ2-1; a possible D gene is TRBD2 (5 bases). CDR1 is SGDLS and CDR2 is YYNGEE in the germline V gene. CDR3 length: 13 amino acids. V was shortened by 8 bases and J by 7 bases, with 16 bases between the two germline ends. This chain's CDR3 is CASSFGLSNEQFF. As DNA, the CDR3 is TGTGCCAGTTCTTTCGGACTTTCAAATGAGCAGTTCTTC.

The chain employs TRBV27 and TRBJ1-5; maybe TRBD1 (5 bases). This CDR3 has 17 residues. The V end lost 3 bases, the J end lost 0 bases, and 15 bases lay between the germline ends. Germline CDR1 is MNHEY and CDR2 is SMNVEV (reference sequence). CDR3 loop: CASSFSSGVNSNQPQHF. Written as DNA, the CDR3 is TGTGCCAGCAGTTTCTCGTCGGGGGTTAATAGCAATCAGCCCCAGCATTTT.

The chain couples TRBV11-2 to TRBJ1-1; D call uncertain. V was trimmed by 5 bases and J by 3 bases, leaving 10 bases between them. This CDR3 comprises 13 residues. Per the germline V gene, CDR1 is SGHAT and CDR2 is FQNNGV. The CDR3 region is CASSPEHYTEAFF. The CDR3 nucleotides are TGTGCCAGCAGCCCAGAACATTACACTGAAGCTTTCTTT.

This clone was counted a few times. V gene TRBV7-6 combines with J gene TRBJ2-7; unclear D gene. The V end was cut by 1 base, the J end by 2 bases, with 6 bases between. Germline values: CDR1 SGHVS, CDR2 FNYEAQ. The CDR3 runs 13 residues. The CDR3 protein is CASSLDRTYEQYF. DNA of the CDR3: TGTGCCAGCAGCTTAGACAGAACCTACGAGCAGTACTTC.

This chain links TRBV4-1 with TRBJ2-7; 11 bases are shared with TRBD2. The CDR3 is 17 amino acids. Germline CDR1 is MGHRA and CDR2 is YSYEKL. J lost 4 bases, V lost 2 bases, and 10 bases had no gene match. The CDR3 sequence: CASSQKGSTSGKYEQYF. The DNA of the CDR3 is TGCGCCAGCAGCCAAAAAGGTTCGACTAGCGGGAAATACGAGCAGTACTTC.

The CDR3 loop is CASSLETSGSQFF. Here the CDR3 DNA reads TGTGCCAGCAGCTTAGAGACTAGCGGGAGTCAGTTCTTC. The chain couples TRBV7-2 to TRBJ2-1; 12 nucleotides line up with TRBD2. CDR1 and CDR2 from the germline V gene are SGHTA and FQGNSA. This CDR3 contains 13 residues. The junction had 2 bases not matched to a gene; V was cut back by 1 base and J by 13 bases.

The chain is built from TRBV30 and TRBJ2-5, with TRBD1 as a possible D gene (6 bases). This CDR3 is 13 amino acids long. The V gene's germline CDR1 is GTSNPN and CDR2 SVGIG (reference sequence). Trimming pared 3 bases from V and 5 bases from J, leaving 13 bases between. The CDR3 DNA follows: TGTGCCTGGAGCGCTACAGGGCCGGAGACCCAGTACTTC. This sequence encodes CAWSATGPETQYF.